The T cell receptor (beta chain) under discussion was sequenced for a study of liver allograft versus peripheral blood T cells (dated by TCRdb to 2019 to 2021). Regarding the complete study: The study compared the T cell receptor repertoires present in transplanted livers with the repertoires present in the peripheral blood of liver transplant recipients. Study-wide conclusions, independent of this receptor: T cell receptor repertoires inside liver allografts were reported to differ from those detected in peripheral blood.

For sequencing, an Illumina MiSeq was employed. TCRdb itself trimmed the public reads at Q25 with fastp, ran MiXCR and retained productive beta chains. When rows share a CDR3 protein, they turn into one entry using the most common DNA and genes. For this sample there are about 13,000 distinct CDR3 sequences; around a sixth appear just once. The ten largest clones capture 1.5% to 2% of the sample. This clonotype was counted ten times or more. Which antigen it targets is not known. Per-base qualities were not stored, and no clone one base away is much larger. This clonotype was sampled from a human patient who had a liver transplant. Some T cells may be donor cells from the graft after a transplant.

The DNA sequence is given as TGTGCCACCAGTGATGGGGACCTGACGGGCAAAAACATTCAGTACTTC. Its amino acids are CATSDGDLTGKNIQYF. The chain links TRBV24-1 with TRBJ2-4; the D gene is perhaps TRBD1 or TRBD2, each of them matching over 5 bases. V is clipped by 3 bases and J by 3 bases, and the sequence between their germline boundaries is 14 bases long. Spanning cysteine to phenylalanine, the CDR3 consists of 16 amino acids. Only CDR3 DNA is held: 48 bases, read in frame from base 1. In the germline V gene, CDR1 corresponds to KGHDR and CDR2 to SFDVKD.